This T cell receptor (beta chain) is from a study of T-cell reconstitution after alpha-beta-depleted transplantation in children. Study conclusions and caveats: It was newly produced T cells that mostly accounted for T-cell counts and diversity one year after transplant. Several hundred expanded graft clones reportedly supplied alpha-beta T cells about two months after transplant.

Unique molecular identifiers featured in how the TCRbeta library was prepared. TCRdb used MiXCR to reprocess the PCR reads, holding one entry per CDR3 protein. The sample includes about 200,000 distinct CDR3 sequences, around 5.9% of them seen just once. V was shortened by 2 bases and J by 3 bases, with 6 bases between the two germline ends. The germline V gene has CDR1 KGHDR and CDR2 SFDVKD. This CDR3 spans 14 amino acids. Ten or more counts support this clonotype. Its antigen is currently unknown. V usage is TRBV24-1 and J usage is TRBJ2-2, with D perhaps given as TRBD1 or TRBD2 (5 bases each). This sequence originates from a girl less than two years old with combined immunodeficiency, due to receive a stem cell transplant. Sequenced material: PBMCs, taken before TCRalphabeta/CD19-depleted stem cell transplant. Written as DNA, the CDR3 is TGTGCCACCAGTGATTGGGGGTACACCGGGGAGCTGTTTTTT. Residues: CATSDWGYTGELFF.